This T cell receptor (beta chain) originates from a study of CD8 T cells in Susac syndrome. Note on this clonotype: Its antigen remains unidentified.

Sequencing of TCR beta was carried out in blood CD8+ and CD4+ T cells. TEMRA cells were FACS-enriched, unlike CD8+ and CD4+ T cells, which were negatively isolated. CDR1 is SGHRS and CDR2 is YFSETQ in the germline V gene. The CDR3 sequence is 19 residues long. V shed 4 bases, J shed 4 bases, and the junction held 13 bases outside the gene matches. RNA, at about 0.45 to 1 ug, was reverse transcribed with random hexamers. By means of immunoSEQ multiplex PCR, TCR beta CDR3 spanning 54 Vbeta and 13 Jbeta underwent amplification. TCRdb called the immunoSEQ multiplex PCR reads again in MiXCR, with one record for every CDR3 protein. The table shows a few hundred thousand distinct CDR3 sequences, with approximately 89% occurring only once. Study conclusions and caveats: The study recognized that the number of individuals in its TCR sequencing and HLA analysis was relatively small.

This chain joins TRBV5-1 and TRBJ2-3; 15 positions match TRBD2. This receptor was identified in a human donor with multiple sclerosis. The sample consisted of CD8+ T cells from PBMCs. The CDR3 nucleotides read TGCGCCAGCAGCCGACCAGGACTAGCGGGGGGGAAGAGGGCAGATACGCAGTATTTT. Its translation is CASSRPGLAGGKRADTQYF.